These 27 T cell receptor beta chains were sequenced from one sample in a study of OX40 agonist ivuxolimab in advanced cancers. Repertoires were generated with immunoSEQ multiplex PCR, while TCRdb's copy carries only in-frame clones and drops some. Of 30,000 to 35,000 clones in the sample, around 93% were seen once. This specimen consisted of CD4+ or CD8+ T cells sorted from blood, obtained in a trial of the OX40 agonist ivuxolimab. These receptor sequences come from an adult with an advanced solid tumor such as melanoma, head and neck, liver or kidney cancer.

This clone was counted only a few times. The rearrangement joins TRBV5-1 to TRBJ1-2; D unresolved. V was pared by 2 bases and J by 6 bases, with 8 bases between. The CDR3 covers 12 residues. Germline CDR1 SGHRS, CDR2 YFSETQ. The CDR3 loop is CASSFLRDGYTF. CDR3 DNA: TGCGCCAGCAGCTTCTTGCGGGATGGCTACACCTTC. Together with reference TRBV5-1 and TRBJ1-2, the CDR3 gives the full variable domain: KAGVTQTPRYLIKTRGQQVTLSCSPISGHRSVSWYQQTPGQGLQFLFEYFSETQRNKGNFPGRFSGRQFSNSRSEMNVSTLELGDSALYLCASSFLRDGYTFGSGTRLTVV.

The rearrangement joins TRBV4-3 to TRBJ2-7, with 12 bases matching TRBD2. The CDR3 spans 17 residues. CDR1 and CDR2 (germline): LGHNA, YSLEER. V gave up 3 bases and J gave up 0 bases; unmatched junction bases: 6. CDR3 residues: CASSHLLAGGNSYEQYF. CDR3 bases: TGCGCCAGCAGCCATCTACTAGCGGGAGGAAACTCCTACGAGCAGTACTTC.

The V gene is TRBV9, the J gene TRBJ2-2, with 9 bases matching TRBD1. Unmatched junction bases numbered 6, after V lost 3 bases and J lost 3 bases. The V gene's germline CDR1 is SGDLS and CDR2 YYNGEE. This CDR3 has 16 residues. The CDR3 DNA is TGTGCCAGCAGCGCCCAAAGGACAGGGGACACCGGGGAGCTGTTTTTT. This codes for CASSAQRTGDTGELFF.

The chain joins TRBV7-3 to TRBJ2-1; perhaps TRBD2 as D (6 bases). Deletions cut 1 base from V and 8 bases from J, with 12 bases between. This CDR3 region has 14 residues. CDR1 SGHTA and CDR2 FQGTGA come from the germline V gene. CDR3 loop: CASSLIGRPDEQFF. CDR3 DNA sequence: TGTGCCAGCAGCTTAATCGGGAGACCGGATGAGCAGTTCTTC.

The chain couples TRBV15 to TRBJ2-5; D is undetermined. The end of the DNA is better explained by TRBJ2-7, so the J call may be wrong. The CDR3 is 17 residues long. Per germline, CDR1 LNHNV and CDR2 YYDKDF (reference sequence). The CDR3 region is CATSRASMTTFSYEQYF. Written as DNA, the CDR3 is TGTGCCACCAGCAGAGCCAGTATGACCACTTTCTCCTACGAGCAGTACTTC.

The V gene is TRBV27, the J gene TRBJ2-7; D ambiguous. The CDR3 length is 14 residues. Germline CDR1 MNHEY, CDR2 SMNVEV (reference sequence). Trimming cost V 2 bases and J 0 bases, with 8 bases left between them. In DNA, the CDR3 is TGTGCCAGCAGTTTAACGGTTAGCTCCTACGAGCAGTACTTC. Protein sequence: CASSLTVSSYEQYF.

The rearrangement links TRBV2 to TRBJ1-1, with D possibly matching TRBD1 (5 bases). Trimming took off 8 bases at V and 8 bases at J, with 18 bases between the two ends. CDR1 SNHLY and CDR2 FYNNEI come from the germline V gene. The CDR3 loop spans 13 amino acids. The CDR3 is CASPPGGNSEAFF. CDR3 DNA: TGTGCCAGCCCGCCGGGGGGGAACAGCGAAGCTTTCTTT.

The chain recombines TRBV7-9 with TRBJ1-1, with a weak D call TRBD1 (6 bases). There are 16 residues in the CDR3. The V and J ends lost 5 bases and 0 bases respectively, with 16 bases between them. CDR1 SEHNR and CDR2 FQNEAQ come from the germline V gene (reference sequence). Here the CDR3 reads CASSGGQPFMNTEAFF. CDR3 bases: TGTGCCAGCAGCGGGGGACAACCGTTCATGAACACTGAAGCTTTCTTT.

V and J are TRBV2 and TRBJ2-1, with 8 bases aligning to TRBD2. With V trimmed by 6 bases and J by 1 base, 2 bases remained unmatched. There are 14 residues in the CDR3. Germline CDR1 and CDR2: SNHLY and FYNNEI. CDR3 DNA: TGTGCCAGCAGCCCGGGGGGGTCCTACAATGAGCAGTTCTTC. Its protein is CASSPGGSYNEQFF.

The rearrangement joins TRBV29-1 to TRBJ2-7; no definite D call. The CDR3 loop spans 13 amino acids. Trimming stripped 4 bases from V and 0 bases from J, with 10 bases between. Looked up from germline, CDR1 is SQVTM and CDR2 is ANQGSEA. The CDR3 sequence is CSVGWLNSYEQYF. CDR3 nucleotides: TGCAGCGTTGGGTGGCTGAACTCCTACGAGCAGTACTTC.

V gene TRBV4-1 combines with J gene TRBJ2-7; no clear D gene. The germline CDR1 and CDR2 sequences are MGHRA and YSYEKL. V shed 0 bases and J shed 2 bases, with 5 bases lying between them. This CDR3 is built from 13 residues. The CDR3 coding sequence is TGCGCCAGCAGCCAAGATCGTCCCTACGAGCAGTACTTC. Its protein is CASSQDRPYEQYF.

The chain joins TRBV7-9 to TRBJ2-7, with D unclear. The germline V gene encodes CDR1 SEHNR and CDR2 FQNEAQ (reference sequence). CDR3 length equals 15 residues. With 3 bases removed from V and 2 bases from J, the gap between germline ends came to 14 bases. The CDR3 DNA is TGTGCCAGCAGCTTCGCAGTCGGCTGGACCTACGAGCAGTACTTC. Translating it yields CASSFAVGWTYEQYF.

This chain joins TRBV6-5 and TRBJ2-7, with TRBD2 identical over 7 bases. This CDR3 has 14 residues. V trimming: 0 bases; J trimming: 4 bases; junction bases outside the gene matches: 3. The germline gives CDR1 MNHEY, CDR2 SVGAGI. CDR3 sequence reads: CASSYSGLPYEQYF. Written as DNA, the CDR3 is TGTGCCAGCAGTTACTCGGGACTACCATACGAGCAGTACTTC.

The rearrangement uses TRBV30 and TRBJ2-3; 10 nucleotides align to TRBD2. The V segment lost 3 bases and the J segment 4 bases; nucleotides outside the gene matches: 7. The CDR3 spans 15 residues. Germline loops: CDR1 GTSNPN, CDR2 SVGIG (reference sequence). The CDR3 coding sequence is TGTGCCTGGAGCCCTAGCGGGAGTGAAGCAGATACGCAGTATTTT. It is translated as CAWSPSGSEADTQYF.

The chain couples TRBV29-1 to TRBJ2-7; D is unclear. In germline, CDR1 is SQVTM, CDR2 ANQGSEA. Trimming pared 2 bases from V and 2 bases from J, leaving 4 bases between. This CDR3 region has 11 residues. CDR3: CSVEQTYEQYF. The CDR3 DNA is TGCAGCGTTGAACAGACCTACGAGCAGTACTTC.

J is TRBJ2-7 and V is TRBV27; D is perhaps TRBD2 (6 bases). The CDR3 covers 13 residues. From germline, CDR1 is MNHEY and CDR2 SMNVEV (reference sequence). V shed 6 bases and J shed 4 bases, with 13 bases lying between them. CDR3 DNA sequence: TGTGCCAGCAGGGACACGGGGGAATACGAGCAGTACTTC. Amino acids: CASRDTGEYEQYF.

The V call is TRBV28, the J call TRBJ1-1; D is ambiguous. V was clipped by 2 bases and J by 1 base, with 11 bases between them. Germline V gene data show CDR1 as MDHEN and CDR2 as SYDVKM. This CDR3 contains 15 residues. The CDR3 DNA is TGTGCCAGCAGTTTACTCGGCATCCCGAACACTGAAGCTTTCTTT. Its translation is CASSLLGIPNTEAFF.

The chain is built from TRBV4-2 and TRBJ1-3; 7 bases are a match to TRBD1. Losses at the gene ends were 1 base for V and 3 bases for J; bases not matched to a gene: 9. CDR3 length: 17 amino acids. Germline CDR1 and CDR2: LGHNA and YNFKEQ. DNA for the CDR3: TGTGCCAGCAGCCAAGTAACAGGGGCTTTTGGTGGAAACACCATATATTTT. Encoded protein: CASSQVTGAFGGNTIYF.

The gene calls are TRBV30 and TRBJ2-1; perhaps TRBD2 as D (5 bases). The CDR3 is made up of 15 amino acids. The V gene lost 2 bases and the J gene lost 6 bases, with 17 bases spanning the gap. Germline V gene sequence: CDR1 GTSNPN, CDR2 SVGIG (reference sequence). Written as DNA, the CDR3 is TGTGCCTGGAGTATTTCGTGGGAGAAGGTCAATGAGCAGTTCTTC. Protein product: CAWSISWEKVNEQFF.

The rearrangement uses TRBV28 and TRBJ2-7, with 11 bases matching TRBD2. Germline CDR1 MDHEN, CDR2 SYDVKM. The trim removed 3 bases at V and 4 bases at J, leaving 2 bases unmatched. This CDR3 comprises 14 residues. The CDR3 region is CASSFRTSGYEQYF. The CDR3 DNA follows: TGTGCCAGCAGTTTCCGGACTAGCGGGTACGAGCAGTACTTC.

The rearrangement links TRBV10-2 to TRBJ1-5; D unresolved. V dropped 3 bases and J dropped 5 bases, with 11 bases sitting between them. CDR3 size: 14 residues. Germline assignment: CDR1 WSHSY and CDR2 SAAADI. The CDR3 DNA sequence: TGCGCCAGCAGTGAAGTCCGTCCTGATCAGCCCCAGCATTTT. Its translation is CASSEVRPDQPQHF.

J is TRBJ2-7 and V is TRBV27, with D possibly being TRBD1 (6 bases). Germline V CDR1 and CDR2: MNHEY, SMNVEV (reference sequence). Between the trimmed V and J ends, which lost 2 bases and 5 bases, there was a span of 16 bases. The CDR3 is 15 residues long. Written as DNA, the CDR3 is TGTGCCAGCAGTTTAGGTTCCCCAGGGGTTGACGAGCAGTACTTC. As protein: CASSLGSPGVDEQYF.

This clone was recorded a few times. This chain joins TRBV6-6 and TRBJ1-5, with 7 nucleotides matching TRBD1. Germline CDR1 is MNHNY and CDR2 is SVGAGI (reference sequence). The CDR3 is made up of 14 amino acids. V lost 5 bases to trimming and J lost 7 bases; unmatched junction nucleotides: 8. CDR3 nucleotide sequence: TGTGCCAGCAGTCCACAGGGGAGAGGACAGCCCCAGCATTTT. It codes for CASSPQGRGQPQHF.

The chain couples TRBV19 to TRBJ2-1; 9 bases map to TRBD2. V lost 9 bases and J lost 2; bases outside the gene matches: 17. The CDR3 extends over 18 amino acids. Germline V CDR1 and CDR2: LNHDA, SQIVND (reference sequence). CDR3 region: CASAQGREGLLAYNEQFF. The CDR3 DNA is TGTGCCAGCGCCCAAGGGCGGGAGGGTCTTTTGGCCTACAATGAGCAGTTCTTC.

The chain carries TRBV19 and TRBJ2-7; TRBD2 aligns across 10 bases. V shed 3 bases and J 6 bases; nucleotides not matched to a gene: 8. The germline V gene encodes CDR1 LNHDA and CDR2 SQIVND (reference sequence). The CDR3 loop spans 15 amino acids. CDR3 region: CASSMMGLATPEQYF. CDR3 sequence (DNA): TGTGCCAGTAGTATGATGGGACTAGCGACTCCCGAGCAGTACTTC.

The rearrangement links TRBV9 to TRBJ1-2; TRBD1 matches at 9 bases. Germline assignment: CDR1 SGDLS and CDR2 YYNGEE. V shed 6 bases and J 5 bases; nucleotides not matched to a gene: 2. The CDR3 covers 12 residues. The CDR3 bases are TGTGCCAGCACCGGACAGGGGTATGGCTACACCTTC. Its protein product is CASTGQGYGYTF. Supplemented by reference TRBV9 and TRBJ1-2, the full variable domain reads DSGVTQTPKHLITATGQRVTLRCSPRSGDLSVYWYQQSLDQGLQFLIQYYNGEERAKGNILERFSAQQFPDLHSELNLSSLELGDSALYFCASTGQGYGYTFGSGTRLTVV.

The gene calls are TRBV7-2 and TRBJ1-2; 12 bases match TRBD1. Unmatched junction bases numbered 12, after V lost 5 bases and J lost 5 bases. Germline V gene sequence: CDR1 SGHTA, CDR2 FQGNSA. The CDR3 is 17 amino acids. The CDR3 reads CASSPSGTGGFSYGYTF. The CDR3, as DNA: TGTGCCAGCAGCCCTTCCGGGACAGGGGGCTTCTCATATGGCTACACCTTC.